The text below deals with one T cell receptor (beta chain). Under the authors' procedure: Estimated nucleated cell counts came from reference gene primer amplification. Generated by immunoSEQ multiplex PCR, the TCRdb table keeps only in-frame clones and is missing some. V and J calls and clone size are given by that table; D and trimming were obtained from the DNA. The sample carries 150,000 to 200,000 clones, more than 70% recorded once. This sample was taken from a study of blood T cell repertoires in COVID-19. Study overall: The samples span acute and convalescent COVID-19 from the United States, Italy and Spain. Nucleic acid was either cDNA or gDNA, and it came from T cells, B-cell-depleted T cells, or PBMCs.

With 4 bases clipped from V and 5 bases from J, the junction kept 5 bases outside the gene matches. The CDR3 is made up of 14 amino acids. Germline CDR1 and CDR2: SGHRS and YFSETQ. The chain links TRBV5-1 to TRBJ1-1, with 10 bases identical to TRBD1. The receptor's source is a man aged 50 or older who had recovered from COVID-19. Sequencing was carried out using peripheral blood. The CDR3 is CASSGQGGRTEAFF. In nucleotides, the CDR3 is TGCGCCAGCAGCGGACAGGGGGGGCGGACTGAAGCTTTCTTT.